Listed here are 21 T cell receptor beta chains from one sample, sequenced in a study of shared clonotypes between healthy human individuals. Sequencing was performed with immunoSEQ multiplex PCR; in TCRdb, only in-frame clones are kept and a portion is missing. Among 1,400,000 or so clones listed, approximately 98.5% were seen once. The material sequenced was naive CD4+ T cells sorted from blood. As for subset: CD45RA+ positively selected. All receptors derive from a man younger than 40 in good health.

This chain uses TRBV19 with TRBJ2-6, with no clear D. Trimming left V 5 bases short and J 4 bases short, with 9 bases between. There are 14 residues in the CDR3. Germline loops: CDR1 LNHDA, CDR2 SQIVND (reference sequence). The CDR3: CASSSAVGANVLTF. The CDR3 DNA reads as TGTGCCAGTAGTTCGGCAGTGGGGGCCAACGTCCTGACTTTC.

The J gene is TRBJ1-4, the V gene TRBV28; 10 nucleotides line up with TRBD1. The CDR3 has 14 residues. Germline V gives CDR1 MDHEN, CDR2 SYDVKM. Trimming cost V 4 bases and J 7 bases; bases outside gene matches: 3. CDR3 residues: CASSSGQGSEKLFF. For the CDR3, the DNA is TGTGCCAGCAGTTCGGGACAGGGGTCTGAAAAACTGTTTTTT.

The chain combines TRBV29-1 with TRBJ2-1; tentatively, D is TRBD2 (6 bases). In germline, CDR1 is SQVTM, CDR2 ANQGSEA. V shed 2 bases and J shed 7 bases, with 9 bases lying between them. This CDR3 has 12 residues. CDR3 residues: CSVEPGRNEQFF. The CDR3 DNA is TGCAGCGTTGAACCCGGGAGAAATGAGCAGTTCTTC.

The genes are TRBV10-3 and TRBJ2-3; D ambiguous. Per the germline V gene, CDR1 is ENHRY and CDR2 is SYGVKD. V was cut by 6 bases and J by 2 bases, with 18 bases left in between. This CDR3 has 16 amino acids. The CDR3 nucleotides read TGTGCCATCAGGATCCAATTAGGAGCCCCCACAGATACGCAGTATTTT. Encoded protein: CAIRIQLGAPTDTQYF.

This chain connects TRBV11-2 to TRBJ1-1; perhaps TRBD1 as D (5 bases). Germline values: CDR1 SGHAT, CDR2 FQNNGV. Trimming cost V 0 bases and J 10 bases, with 21 bases left between them. The CDR3 consists of 16 residues. The CDR3 nucleotides read TGTGCCAGCAGCTTAGATCCGACTATTAGGGGAGGTACAGCTTTCTTT. Amino acid sequence: CASSLDPTIRGGTAFF. Full variable domain (outside the CDR3, taken from reference TRBV11-2 and TRBJ1-1): EAGVAQSPRYKIIEKRQSVAFWCNPISGHATLYWYQQILGQGPKLLIQFQNNGVVDDSQLPKDRFSAERLKGVDSTLKIQPAKLEDSAVYLCASSLDPTIRGGTAFFGQGTRLTVV.

V gene TRBV7-9 combines with J gene TRBJ2-1; TRBD2 might be the D (5 bases). Germline CDR1 and CDR2: SEHNR and FQNEAQ (reference sequence). There are 14 residues in the CDR3. Deletions cut 3 bases from V and 9 bases from J, with 15 bases between. The CDR3 here is CASSFARGIGEQFF. In DNA, the CDR3 is TGTGCCAGCAGCTTTGCCAGAGGGATCGGTGAGCAGTTCTTC.

This rearrangement joins TRBV7-2 to TRBJ2-7; unclear D gene. The CDR3 loop spans 15 amino acids. V lost 2 bases and J 2 bases, leaving 13 bases between the germline ends. The V gene's germline CDR1 is SGHTA and CDR2 FQGNSA. For the CDR3, the DNA is TGTGCCAGCAGCTTATCCGTCGGGCAGGCCTACGAGCAGTACTTC. This gives the protein CASSLSVGQAYEQYF.

The chain recombines TRBV7-9 with TRBJ2-1; tentatively, D is TRBD2 (6 bases). Germline CDR1 is SEHNR and CDR2 is FQNEAQ (reference sequence). V lost 1 base to trimming and J lost 6 bases, with 13 bases between them. CDR3 length equals 15 residues. CDR3 protein: CASSLGSGTANEQFF. CDR3 sequence (DNA): TGTGCCAGCAGCTTAGGTAGCGGTACCGCCAATGAGCAGTTCTTC.

As concerns this clone: Other nucleotide sequences from this sample produce the same CDR3. The gene calls are TRBV5-1 and TRBJ1-1; D is unresolved. Trimming took off 0 bases at V and 1 base at J, with 4 bases between the two ends. Per the germline V gene, CDR1 is SGHRS and CDR2 is YFSETQ. The CDR3 is made up of 13 amino acids. In nucleotides, the CDR3 is TGCGCCAGCAGCTTGGCTGGGAACACTGAAGCTTTCTTT. Protein: CASSLAGNTEAFF. The full variable domain, its missing parts supplied by reference TRBV5-1 and TRBJ1-1, is KAGVTQTPRYLIKTRGQQVTLSCSPISGHRSVSWYQQTPGQGLQFLFEYFSETQRNKGNFPGRFSGRQFSNSRSEMNVSTLELGDSALYLCASSLAGNTEAFFGQGTRLTVV.

This chain uses TRBV28 with TRBJ2-7; perhaps TRBD2 as D (5 bases). CDR1 is MDHEN and CDR2 is SYDVKM in the germline V gene. This CDR3 contains 11 residues. Trimming removed 5 bases from V and 9 bases from J, with 11 bases in between. The CDR3 sequence: CASSPSRGQYF. CDR3 coding DNA: TGTGCCAGCAGTCCCAGCCGGGGGCAGTACTTC.

V is TRBV28 and J is TRBJ2-1; D remains unclear. Trimming shortened V by 4 bases and J by 9 bases, and 10 bases separated the two germline ends. This CDR3 is built from 12 residues. CDR1 MDHEN and CDR2 SYDVKM come from the germline V gene. CDR3 nucleotides: TGTGCCAGCAGTTCACGCGGACCTGAGCAGTTCTTC. Translated: CASSSRGPEQFF.

This chain uses TRBV7-9 with TRBJ2-3; 7 bases line up with TRBD2. CDR1 and CDR2 (germline): SEHNR, FQNEAQ (reference sequence). The CDR3 extends over 15 amino acids. V shed 4 bases and J 0 bases; nucleotides not matched to a gene: 4. The chain's CDR3 is CASSSLAQSTDTQYF. The CDR3 DNA sequence: TGTGCCAGCAGCTCACTAGCGCAAAGCACAGATACGCAGTATTTT. Full variable domain (missing parts from reference TRBV7-9 and TRBJ2-3): DTGVSQNPRHKITKRGQNVTFRCDPISEHNRLYWYRQTLGQGPEFLTYFQNEAQLEKSRLLSDRFSAERPKGSFSTLEIQRTEQGDSAMYLCASSSLAQSTDTQYFGPGTRLTVL.

The chain has TRBV5-1 and TRBJ2-3; TRBD2 agrees at 10 bases. The CDR3 covers 18 residues. The germline V gene has CDR1 SGHRS and CDR2 YFSETQ. The V segment lost 5 bases and the J segment 2 bases; nucleotides outside the gene matches: 14. The CDR3 DNA reads TGCGCCAGCAGGAGAGTAAGGACTAGCGGTTCATCCACAGATACGCAGTATTTT. This sequence encodes CASRRVRTSGSSTDTQYF. The variable domain in full, completed from reference TRBV5-1 and TRBJ2-3, reads KAGVTQTPRYLIKTRGQQVTLSCSPISGHRSVSWYQQTPGQGLQFLFEYFSETQRNKGNFPGRFSGRQFSNSRSEMNVSTLELGDSALYLCASRRVRTSGSSTDTQYFGPGTRLTVL.

This rearrangement joins TRBV11-2 to TRBJ2-1; D is unclear. Trimming took 4 bases from V and 0 from J, leaving 13 bases between them. The CDR3 extends over 16 amino acids. CDR1 and CDR2 (germline): SGHAT, FQNNGV. CDR3 loop: CASSSSKGFSYNEQFF. Here the CDR3 DNA reads TGTGCCAGCAGCTCCTCCAAGGGTTTCTCCTACAATGAGCAGTTCTTC. The variable domain in full, completed from reference TRBV11-2 and TRBJ2-1, reads EAGVAQSPRYKIIEKRQSVAFWCNPISGHATLYWYQQILGQGPKLLIQFQNNGVVDDSQLPKDRFSAERLKGVDSTLKIQPAKLEDSAVYLCASSSSKGFSYNEQFFGPGTRLTVL.

This clone was observed a single time. The chain uses TRBV6-5 and TRBJ2-3, with D uncertain. Trimming removed 5 bases from V and 5 bases from J, with 14 bases in between. This CDR3 contains 14 residues. CDR1 and CDR2 from the germline V gene are MNHEY and SVGAGI. The CDR3 DNA sequence: TGTGCCAGCAGTCGCGCGGTGCGTGAAGATACGCAGTATTTT. Translating it yields CASSRAVREDTQYF.

This clone was detected once. The V and J genes are TRBV20-1 and TRBJ1-1, with D unclear. Trimming left V 4 bases short and J 10 bases short, with 13 bases between. CDR1 and CDR2 (germline): DFQATT, SNEGSKA (reference sequence). The CDR3 runs 11 residues. The CDR3 bases are TGCAGTGCTAAACACGGCGAGCGAGCTTTCTTT. Protein sequence: CSAKHGERAFF.

The rearrangement uses TRBV19 and TRBJ2-3; D might be TRBD1 (5 bases). V lost 4 bases and J lost 2, with 7 bases in between. CDR3 length: 13 amino acids. Germline lookup yields CDR1 LNHDA and CDR2 SQIVND (reference sequence). The CDR3 DNA sequence: TGTGCCAGTAGTAGGGGCCCCACAGATACGCAGTATTTT. Its translation is CASSRGPTDTQYF.

This clone was counted once. The chain has TRBV27 and TRBJ2-1, with 9 bases matching TRBD2. The CDR3 runs to 15 residues. Trimming took 1 base from V and 8 from J; bases not matched to a gene: 6. CDR1 is MNHEY, CDR2 SMNVEV, per germline (reference sequence). CDR3 in amino acids: CASSLLAGVGYEQFF. The CDR3 region has the DNA TGTGCCAGCAGTTTATTAGCGGGAGTTGGGTATGAGCAGTTCTTC.

J is TRBJ2-2 and V is TRBV29-1; D not resolved. CDR1 and CDR2 from the germline V gene are SQVTM and ANQGSEA. CDR3 length equals 12 residues. The V and J ends lost 7 bases and 3 bases respectively, with 9 bases between them. This chain's CDR3 is CSAKTYTGELFF. DNA of the CDR3: TGCAGCGCCAAGACATACACCGGGGAGCTGTTTTTT.

The rearrangement uses TRBV9 and TRBJ2-7, with 8 nucleotides matching TRBD1. V gave up 3 bases and J gave up 4 bases; unmatched junction bases: 9. This CDR3 region has 15 residues. Germline CDR1 reads SGDLS; CDR2 reads YYNGEE. The CDR3 nucleotides are TGTGCCAGCAGCGCGGAAGGACAGGGTGGTTACGAGCAGTACTTC. Protein: CASSAEGQGGYEQYF.

DNA of the CDR3: TGTGCCAGCAGTTTGGGCGAGCAGTACTTC. This sequence encodes CASSLGEQYF. This chain joins TRBV27 and TRBJ2-7; D gene unclear. Germline loops: CDR1 MNHEY, CDR2 SMNVEV (reference sequence). This CDR3 has 10 residues. Trimming took off 3 bases at V and 6 bases at J, with 3 bases between the two ends.